Following are 21 T cell receptor beta chains from one sample sequenced in a study of blood T cell repertoires in COVID-19. Sequencing was performed with immunoSEQ multiplex PCR; in TCRdb, only in-frame clones are kept and a portion is missing. The table includes about 250,000 clones, roughly 83% detected once. Sequences were obtained from peripheral blood. Every receptor here comes from a man at least 80 years old with acute or convalescent COVID-19.

This clone occurred a few times. The gene calls are TRBV7-9 and TRBJ1-1; D might be TRBD1 (5 bases). V was pared by 4 bases and J by 5 bases, with 11 bases between. In germline, CDR1 is SEHNR, CDR2 FQNEAQ (reference sequence). The CDR3 length is 13 residues. CDR3 sequence (DNA): TGTGCCAGCAGCTGGAACCGGGGGACTGAAGCTTTCTTT. It yields the protein CASSWNRGTEAFF. The full variable domain, rest sourced from reference TRBV7-9 and TRBJ1-1, is DTGVSQNPRHKITKRGQNVTFRCDPISEHNRLYWYRQTLGQGPEFLTYFQNEAQLEKSRLLSDRFSAERPKGSFSTLEIQRTEQGDSAMYLCASSWNRGTEAFFGQGTRLTVV.

The chain couples TRBV11-2 to TRBJ1-1; a weak D match, TRBD1 (6 bases). The CDR3 is made up of 15 amino acids. CDR1 is SGHAT and CDR2 is FQNNGV in the germline V gene. The V end was cut by 8 bases, the J end by 3 bases, with 19 bases between. The CDR3 region is CASLQTRAGDTEAFF. CDR3 sequence (DNA): TGTGCCAGCCTGCAAACCCGAGCAGGGGACACTGAAGCTTTCTTT.

The V call is TRBV9, the J call TRBJ1-2; D uncertain. The length of the CDR3 is 16 residues. V was cut by 4 bases and J by 0 bases, with 16 bases left in between. Per the germline V gene, CDR1 is SGDLS and CDR2 is YYNGEE. The chain's CDR3 is CASSLLTESANYGYTF. In DNA, the CDR3 is TGTGCCAGCAGCCTTTTGACGGAGAGCGCTAACTATGGCTACACCTTC.

The chain is built from TRBV27 and TRBJ2-7; D unresolved. CDR3 length: 9 residues. V was shortened by 11 bases and J by 7 bases, with 9 bases between the two germline ends. CDR1 is MNHEY, CDR2 SMNVEV, per germline (reference sequence). The chain's CDR3 is CAPSWEQYF. As DNA, the CDR3 is TGTGCCCCGAGCTGGGAGCAGTACTTC.

This chain links TRBV3-1 (or the pseudogene TRBV3-2) with TRBJ2-4, with TRBD2 matching 9 bases. The CDR3 extends over 15 amino acids. Trimming took 7 bases from V and 8 from J; bases not matched to a gene: 12. CDR1 and CDR2 from the germline V gene are LGHDT and YNNKEL (reference sequence). The CDR3 loop is CASTLGSGRSDIQYF. The CDR3 nucleotides are TGTGCCAGCACCTTGGGTAGCGGGAGATCGGACATTCAGTACTTC.

The V call is TRBV6-6, the J call TRBJ2-7, with 7 bases lining up with TRBD1. This CDR3 spans 14 amino acids. V shed 2 bases, J shed 3 bases, and the junction held 4 bases outside the gene matches. The germline V gene has CDR1 MNHNY and CDR2 SVGAGI (reference sequence). Here the CDR3 DNA reads TGTGCCAGCAGTTACGGGACAGACAACTACGAGCAGTACTTC. It translates to CASSYGTDNYEQYF.

V gene TRBV27 combines with J gene TRBJ2-3, with D possibly being TRBD1 (7 bases). V was trimmed by 6 bases and J by 3 bases, leaving 22 bases between them. Germline V gives CDR1 MNHEY, CDR2 SMNVEV (reference sequence). There are 17 residues in the CDR3. CDR3 bases: TGTGCCAGCAGCCCCGGGGTATTGACAGGGAGGACAGATACGCAGTATTTT. Protein sequence: CASSPGVLTGRTDTQYF.

The chain links TRBV24-1 to TRBJ2-1; tentatively, D is TRBD2 (5 bases). Germline assignment: CDR1 KGHDR and CDR2 SFDVKD. V lost 9 bases and J lost 3, with 17 bases in between. The length of the CDR3 is 15 residues. As DNA, the CDR3 is TGTGCCACCTCCTCGAGGGTACCCAGCTACAATGAGCAGTTCTTC. Its translation: CATSSRVPSYNEQFF.

V gene TRBV19 combines with J gene TRBJ1-5; TRBD1 matches 7 bases. CDR3 length: 15 residues. Germline CDR1 reads LNHDA; CDR2 reads SQIVND (reference sequence). V was clipped by 3 bases and J by 7 bases; unmatched bases: 9. The CDR3 DNA follows: TGTGCCAGTAGTATGGGCTCAGGGGGAGGACAGCCCCAGCATTTT. Encoded protein: CASSMGSGGGQPQHF. Full variable domain (rest looked up from reference TRBV19 and TRBJ1-5): DGGITQSPKYLFRKEGQNVTLSCEQNLNHDAMYWYRQDPGQGLRLIYYSQIVNDFQKGDIAEGYSVSREKKESFPLTVTSAQKNPTAFYLCASSMGSGGGQPQHFGDGTRLSIL.

This chain joins TRBV19 and TRBJ1-5; possibly TRBD1 for D (6 bases). CDR1 LNHDA and CDR2 SQIVND come from the germline V gene (reference sequence). CDR3 size: 17 residues. V gave up 3 bases and J gave up 1 base, with 16 bases separating them. DNA of the CDR3: TGTGCCAGTAGTATTGGGGGGGCTGGATGGAGCAATCAGCCCCAGCATTTT. It yields the protein CASSIGGAGWSNQPQHF.

This rearrangement joins TRBV10-1 to TRBJ1-5; no clear D gene. The V end was cut by 8 bases, the J end by 0 bases, with 14 bases between. Germline lookup yields CDR1 WNHNN and CDR2 SYGVQD (reference sequence). CDR3 length equals 15 residues. CDR3 loop: CASPSGSYSNQPQHF. The CDR3 DNA reads as TGCGCCAGCCCTAGTGGGAGCTATAGCAATCAGCCCCAGCATTTT.

The J gene is TRBJ1-2, the V gene TRBV27, with TRBD1 as a possible D gene (5 bases). V dropped 5 bases and J dropped 4 bases, with 11 bases sitting between them. The CDR3 totals 13 residues. Germline assignment: CDR1 MNHEY and CDR2 SMNVEV (reference sequence). In DNA form, the CDR3 reads TGTGCCAGCAGTCGCCCGGGGGGCTATGGCTACACCTTC. It yields the protein CASSRPGGYGYTF.

The rearrangement uses TRBV18 and TRBJ2-4, with D tentatively TRBD2 (6 bases). Per the germline V gene, CDR1 is KGHSH and CDR2 is LQKENI. The CDR3 sequence is 15 residues long. The V end was cut by 2 bases, the J end by 4 bases, with 12 bases between. The CDR3 reads CASSPREAGKNIQYF. CDR3 coding DNA: TGTGCCAGCTCACCAAGAGAGGCGGGGAAAAACATTCAGTACTTC.

This chain uses TRBV9 with TRBJ2-1; the match to TRBD2 covers 11 bases. Germline loops: CDR1 SGDLS, CDR2 YYNGEE. The V gene end was trimmed by 0 bases and the J gene end by 2 bases; junction bases not matched to a gene: 1. The CDR3 covers 16 residues. The CDR3 sequence is CASSVASGRPYNEQFF. The CDR3 DNA sequence: TGTGCCAGCAGCGTAGCTAGCGGGAGGCCCTACAATGAGCAGTTCTTC. Filled out from reference TRBV9 and TRBJ2-1, the complete variable domain reads DSGVTQTPKHLITATGQRVTLRCSPRSGDLSVYWYQQSLDQGLQFLIQYYNGEERAKGNILERFSAQQFPDLHSELNLSSLELGDSALYFCASSVASGRPYNEQFFGPGTRLTVL.

V gene TRBV27 combines with J gene TRBJ1-2, with 9 bases aligning to TRBD1. The length of the CDR3 is 16 residues. With 8 bases clipped from V and 4 bases from J, the junction kept 14 bases outside the gene matches. CDR1 and CDR2 (germline): MNHEY, SMNVEV (reference sequence). Written as DNA, the CDR3 is TGTGCCAGCGGTCGGACAGGGGCGCGGGTCGGCTATGGCTACACCTTC. This translates into CASGRTGARVGYGYTF.

This chain joins TRBV7-8 and TRBJ1-2; D not certain. This CDR3 comprises 14 residues. Germline CDR1 SGHVS, CDR2 FQNEAQ. Trimming removed 1 base from V and 1 base from J, with 7 bases in between. The CDR3 DNA follows: TGTGCCAGCAGCTTAGATGAGTATAACTATGGCTACACCTTC. Translation gives CASSLDEYNYGYTF.

The chain uses TRBV5-1 and TRBJ1-1; maybe TRBD1 (6 bases). Trimming removed 0 bases from V and 1 base from J, with 10 bases in between. The CDR3 covers 15 residues. Germline CDR1 and CDR2: SGHRS and YFSETQ. CDR3 sequence (DNA): TGCGCCAGCAGCTTGGCCAACAGGGCGAACACTGAAGCTTTCTTT. Protein sequence: CASSLANRANTEAFF.

The chain joins TRBV28 to TRBJ2-4; D is unclear. Germline lookup yields CDR1 MDHEN and CDR2 SYDVKM. V dropped 9 bases and J dropped 7 bases, with 16 bases sitting between them. This CDR3 region has 13 residues. The CDR3 DNA reads as TGTGCCAGTAAGCAATCGGTGGAGAACATTCAGTACTTC. Residues: CASKQSVENIQYF.

The chain joins TRBV7-3 to TRBJ2-2, with TRBD2 as a possible D gene (6 bases). Trimming removed 0 bases from V and 1 base from J, with 12 bases in between. The germline gives CDR1 SGHTA, CDR2 FQGTGA. The CDR3 extends over 17 amino acids. The CDR3 here is CASSLTGGAGNTGELFF. CDR3 coding DNA: TGTGCCAGCAGCTTAACGGGGGGAGCAGGGAACACCGGGGAGCTGTTTTTT. The variable domain in full, with the rest retrieved from reference TRBV7-3 and TRBJ2-2, is GAGVSQTPSNKVTEKGKYVELRCDPISGHTALYWYRQSLGQGPEFLIYFQGTGAADDSGLPNDRFFAVRPEGSVSTLKIQRTERGDSAVYLCASSLTGGAGNTGELFFGEGSRLTVL.

J is TRBJ2-7 and V is TRBV18, with D perhaps matching TRBD2 (5 bases). Germline assignment: CDR1 KGHSH and CDR2 LQKENI. The CDR3 extends over 14 amino acids. Trimming cost V 1 base and J 5 bases, with 12 bases left between them. The CDR3 loop is CASSPLKGVNEQYF. CDR3 sequence (DNA): TGTGCCAGCTCACCACTAAAGGGAGTCAACGAGCAGTACTTC.

The chain links TRBV5-5 to TRBJ2-1, with unresolved D. From germline, CDR1 is SGHKS and CDR2 YYEKEE (reference sequence). The V and J ends lost 0 bases and 1 base respectively, with 11 bases between them. CDR3 length equals 16 residues. The chain's CDR3 is CASSLAAVISYNEQFF. CDR3 nucleotide sequence: TGTGCCAGCAGCTTGGCTGCAGTAATTTCCTACAATGAGCAGTTCTTC.